The clone carrying this T cell receptor (beta chain) was found once. Original processing methods: Estimates of nucleated cell counts were drawn from the amplification of reference gene primers. The method was immunoSEQ multiplex PCR; TCRdb's version includes in-frame clones alone and lacks a portion of them. D and trimming come from the DNA, and the V and J calls and clone size come from that table. The sample includes around 47,000 clones, about 80% seen only once; the top ten take around 7.2%. This sample is drawn from a study of blood T cell repertoires in COVID-19. In the study overall: The samples span acute and convalescent COVID-19 from the United States, Italy and Spain. Sample material is recorded as cDNA or gDNA derived from T cells, B-cell-depleted T cells, or PBMCs.

This CDR3 spans 13 amino acids. Germline V lookup: CDR1 MGHDK, CDR2 SYGVNS. The V gene end was trimmed by 4 bases and the J gene end by 6 bases; junction bases not matched to a gene: 6. The chain carries TRBV25-1 and TRBJ2-7; 7 bases agree with TRBD1. Sequenced sample: peripheral blood. The sequence was collected from a man in his 70s with active COVID-19. CDR3 in DNA: TGTGCCAGCAGTGTGACAGGGTTTGGCGAGCAGTACTTC. It translates to CASSVTGFGEQYF.